The sequence of this T cell receptor (beta chain) was determined in a study of beta chain features in type 1 diabetes. Expressed TCRB transcripts were sequenced because the isolated RNA had all been reverse transcribed beforehand. Generated by immunoSEQ multiplex PCR, the TCRdb table keeps only in-frame clones and is missing some. Among 220,000 or so clones, around 68% were seen once, and the ten largest hold around 0.05%. Staining for CD45RO/CCR7/CD25/CD127/CD95/CD27 allowed sorting of CD4+ naive, central memory, regulatory and stem cell-like memory cells. This clone was seen more than once but under ten times. The CDR3 sequence is 15 residues long. V dropped 3 bases and J dropped 3; count of bases not matched to a gene: 6. Germline CDR1 reads SQVTM; CDR2 reads ANQGSEA.

Sample: naive CD4+ T cells from blood. The source of this sequence is a man aged 25 to 45 in good health. The chain uses TRBV29-1 and TRBJ2-1, with TRBD2 matching 9 bases. Written as DNA, the CDR3 is TGCAGCGTTGATTCGGCGGGAGGGGGCTACAATGAGCAGTTCTTC. It translates to CSVDSAGGGYNEQFF.